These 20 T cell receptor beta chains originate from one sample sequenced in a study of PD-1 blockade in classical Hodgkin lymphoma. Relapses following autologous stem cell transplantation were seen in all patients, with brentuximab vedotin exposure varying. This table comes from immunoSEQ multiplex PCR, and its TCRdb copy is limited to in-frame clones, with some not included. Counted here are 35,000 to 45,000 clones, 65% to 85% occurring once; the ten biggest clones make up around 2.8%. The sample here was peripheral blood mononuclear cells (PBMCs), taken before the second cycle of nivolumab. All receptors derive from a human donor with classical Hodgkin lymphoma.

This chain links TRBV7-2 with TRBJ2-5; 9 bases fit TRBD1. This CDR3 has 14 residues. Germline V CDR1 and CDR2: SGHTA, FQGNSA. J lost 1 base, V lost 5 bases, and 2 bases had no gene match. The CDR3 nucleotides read TGTGCCAGCAGCACGGGACAGGGCCAAGAGACCCAGTACTTC. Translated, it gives CASSTGQGQETQYF.

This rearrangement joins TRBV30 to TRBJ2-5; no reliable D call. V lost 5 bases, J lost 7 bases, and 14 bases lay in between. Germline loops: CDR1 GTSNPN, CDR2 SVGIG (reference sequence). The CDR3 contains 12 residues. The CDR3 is CAWDLLRTTQYF. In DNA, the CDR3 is TGTGCCTGGGACCTTTTGCGTACGACCCAGTACTTC.

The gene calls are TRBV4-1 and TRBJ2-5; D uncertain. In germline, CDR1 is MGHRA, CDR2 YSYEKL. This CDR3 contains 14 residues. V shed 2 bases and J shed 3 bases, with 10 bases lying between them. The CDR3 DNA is TGCGCCAGCAGCCAACGTTCTGGAGAAGAGACCCAGTACTTC. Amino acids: CASSQRSGEETQYF.

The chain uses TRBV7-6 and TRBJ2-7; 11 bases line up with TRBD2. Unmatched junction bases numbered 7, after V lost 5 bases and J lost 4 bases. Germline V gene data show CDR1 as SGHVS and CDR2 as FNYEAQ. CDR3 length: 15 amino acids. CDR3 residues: CASSERSGRVYEQYF. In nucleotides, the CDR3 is TGTGCCAGCAGCGAACGTAGCGGGAGGGTTTACGAGCAGTACTTC. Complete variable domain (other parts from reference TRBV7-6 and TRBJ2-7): GAGVSQSPRYKVTKRGQDVALRCDPISGHVSLYWYRQALGQGPEFLTYFNYEAQQDKSGLPNDRFSAERPEGSISTLTIQRTEQRDSAMYRCASSERSGRVYEQYFGPGTRLTVT.

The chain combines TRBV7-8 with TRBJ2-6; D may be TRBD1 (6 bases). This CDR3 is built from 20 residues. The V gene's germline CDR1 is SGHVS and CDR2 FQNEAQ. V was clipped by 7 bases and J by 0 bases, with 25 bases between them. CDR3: CASMTQGPYPLTSGANVLTF. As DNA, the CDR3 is TGTGCCAGCATGACACAGGGCCCCTATCCTCTTACCTCTGGGGCCAACGTCCTGACTTTC.

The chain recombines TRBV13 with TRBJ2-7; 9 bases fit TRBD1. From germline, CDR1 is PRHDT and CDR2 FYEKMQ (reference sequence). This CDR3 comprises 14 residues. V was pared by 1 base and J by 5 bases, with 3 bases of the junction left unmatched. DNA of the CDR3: TGTGCCAGCAGCTTAGACAGGGGGCGCGACGAGCAGTACTTC. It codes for CASSLDRGRDEQYF.

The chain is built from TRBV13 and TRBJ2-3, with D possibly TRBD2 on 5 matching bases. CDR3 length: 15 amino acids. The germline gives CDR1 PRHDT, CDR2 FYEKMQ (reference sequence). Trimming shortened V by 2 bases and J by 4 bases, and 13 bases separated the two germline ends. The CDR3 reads CASSLLLEGADTQYF. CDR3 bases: TGTGCCAGCAGCTTACTACTAGAAGGTGCAGATACGCAGTATTTT.

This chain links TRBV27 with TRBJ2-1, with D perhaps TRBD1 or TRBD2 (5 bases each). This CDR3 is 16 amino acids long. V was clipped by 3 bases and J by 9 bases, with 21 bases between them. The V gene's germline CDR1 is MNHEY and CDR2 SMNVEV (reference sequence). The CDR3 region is CASSFLTGTTLSEQFF. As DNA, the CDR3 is TGTGCCAGCAGTTTCCTCACCGGGACCACCTTGAGTGAGCAGTTCTTC.

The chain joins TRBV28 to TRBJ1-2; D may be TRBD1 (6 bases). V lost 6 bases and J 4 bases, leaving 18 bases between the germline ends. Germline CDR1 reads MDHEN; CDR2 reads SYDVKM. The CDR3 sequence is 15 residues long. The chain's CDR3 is CASRLTTTGFYGYTF. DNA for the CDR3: TGTGCCAGCAGACTCACCACCACAGGGTTCTATGGCTACACCTTC.

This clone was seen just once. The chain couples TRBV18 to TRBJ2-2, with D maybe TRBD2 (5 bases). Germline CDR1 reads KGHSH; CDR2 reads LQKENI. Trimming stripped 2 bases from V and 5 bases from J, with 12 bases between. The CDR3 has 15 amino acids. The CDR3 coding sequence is TGTGCCAGCTCACCATACCGGGAAGGAACCGGGGAGCTGTTTTTT. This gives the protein CASSPYREGTGELFF.

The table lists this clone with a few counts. CDR3 sequence: CASSRWGGTATNEKLFF. The DNA of the CDR3 is TGTGCCAGTAGTCGTTGGGGCGGCACTGCAACTAATGAAAAACTGTTTTTT. This chain joins TRBV19 and TRBJ1-4, with a tentative D call TRBD1 (5 bases). The length of the CDR3 is 17 residues. Looked up from germline, CDR1 is LNHDA and CDR2 is SQIVND (reference sequence). The V gene lost 5 bases and the J gene lost 0 bases, with 16 bases spanning the gap. The full variable domain, its missing parts supplied by reference TRBV19 and TRBJ1-4, is DGGITQSPKYLFRKEGQNVTLSCEQNLNHDAMYWYRQDPGQGLRLIYYSQIVNDFQKGDIAEGYSVSREKKESFPLTVTSAQKNPTAFYLCASSRWGGTATNEKLFFGSGTQLSVL.

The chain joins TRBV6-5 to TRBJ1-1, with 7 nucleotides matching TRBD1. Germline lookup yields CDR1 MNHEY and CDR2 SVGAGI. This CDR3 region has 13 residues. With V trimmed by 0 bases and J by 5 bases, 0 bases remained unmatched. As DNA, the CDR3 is TGTGCCAGCAGTTACTCGGGACAGACTGAAGCTTTCTTT. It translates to CASSYSGQTEAFF.

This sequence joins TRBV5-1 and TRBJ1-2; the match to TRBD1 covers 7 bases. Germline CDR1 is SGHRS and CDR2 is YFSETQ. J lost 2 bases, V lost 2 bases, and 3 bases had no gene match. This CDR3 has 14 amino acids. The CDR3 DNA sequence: TGCGCCAGCAGCTTAGGGACAGAAAACTATGGCTACACCTTC. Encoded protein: CASSLGTENYGYTF.

The CDR3: CASSYSNSENYGYTF. CDR3 coding DNA: TGTGCCAGCAGTTACTCGAATTCAGAGAACTATGGCTACACCTTC. The chain recombines TRBV6-5 with TRBJ1-2; D uncertain. Trimming removed 0 bases at V and 2 bases at J, with 10 bases between. CDR1 and CDR2 (germline): MNHEY, SVGAGI. The CDR3 is 15 amino acids.

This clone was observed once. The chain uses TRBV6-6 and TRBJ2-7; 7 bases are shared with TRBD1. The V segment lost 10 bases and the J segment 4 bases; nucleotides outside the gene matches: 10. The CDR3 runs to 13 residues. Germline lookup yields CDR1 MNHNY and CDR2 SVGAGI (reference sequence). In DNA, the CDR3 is TGTGCCACCGTGCGACAGGGTGGATACGAGCAGTACTTC. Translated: CATVRQGGYEQYF.

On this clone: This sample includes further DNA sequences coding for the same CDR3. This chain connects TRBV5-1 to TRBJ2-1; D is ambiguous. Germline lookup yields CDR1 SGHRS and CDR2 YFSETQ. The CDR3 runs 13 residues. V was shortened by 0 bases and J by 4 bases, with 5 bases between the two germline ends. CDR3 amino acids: CASSLDSYNEQFF. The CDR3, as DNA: TGCGCCAGCAGCTTGGACTCTTACAATGAGCAGTTCTTC.

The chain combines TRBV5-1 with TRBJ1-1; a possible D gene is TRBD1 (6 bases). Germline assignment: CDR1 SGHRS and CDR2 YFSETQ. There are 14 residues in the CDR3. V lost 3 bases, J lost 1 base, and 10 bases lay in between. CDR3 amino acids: CASSSTGRNTEAFF. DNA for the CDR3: TGCGCCAGCAGCTCCACAGGGCGGAACACTGAAGCTTTCTTT.

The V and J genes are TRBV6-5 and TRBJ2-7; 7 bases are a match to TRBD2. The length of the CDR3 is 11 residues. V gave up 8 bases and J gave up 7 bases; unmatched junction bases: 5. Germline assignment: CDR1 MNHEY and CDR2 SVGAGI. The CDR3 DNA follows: TGTGCCAGCCAACGGGGGGAAGAGCAGTACTTC. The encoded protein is CASQRGEEQYF.

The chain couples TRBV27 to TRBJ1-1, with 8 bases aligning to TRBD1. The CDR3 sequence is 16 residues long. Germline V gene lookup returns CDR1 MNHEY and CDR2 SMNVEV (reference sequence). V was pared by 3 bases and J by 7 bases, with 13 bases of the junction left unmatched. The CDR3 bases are TGTGCCAGCAGTTTCTCCTCCCAGGGGGCGAAGTTTGAAGCTTTCTTT. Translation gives CASSFSSQGAKFEAFF.

In DNA, the CDR3 is TGTGCCATCTTACGGACAGCTACTAGCTCTGGGGCCAACGTCCTGACTTTC. Its protein product is CAILRTATSSGANVLTF. The genes are TRBV10-3 and TRBJ2-6; TRBD1 might be the D (6 bases). V dropped 8 bases and J dropped 0 bases, with 17 bases sitting between them. Germline V lookup: CDR1 ENHRY, CDR2 SYGVKD. The CDR3 loop spans 17 amino acids.